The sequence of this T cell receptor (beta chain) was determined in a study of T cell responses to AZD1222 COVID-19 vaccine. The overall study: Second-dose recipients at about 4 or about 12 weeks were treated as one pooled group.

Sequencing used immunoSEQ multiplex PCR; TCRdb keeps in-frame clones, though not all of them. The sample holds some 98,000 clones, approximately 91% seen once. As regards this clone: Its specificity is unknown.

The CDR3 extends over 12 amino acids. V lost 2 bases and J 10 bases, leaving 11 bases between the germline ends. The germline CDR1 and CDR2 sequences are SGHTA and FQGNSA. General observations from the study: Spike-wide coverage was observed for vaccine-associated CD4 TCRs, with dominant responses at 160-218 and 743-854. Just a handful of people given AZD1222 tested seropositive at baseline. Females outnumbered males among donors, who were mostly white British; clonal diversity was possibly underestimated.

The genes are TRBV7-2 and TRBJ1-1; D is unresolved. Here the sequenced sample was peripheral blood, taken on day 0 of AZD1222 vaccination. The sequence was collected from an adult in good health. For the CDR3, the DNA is TGTGCCAGCAGCTTACGGCGAGAAAGAGCTTTCTTT. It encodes CASSLRRERAFF.